This T cell receptor beta chain was profiled in a study of blood T cells in healthy people across ages. This clonotype has a handful of counts. Then a second PCR, running about 6 to 12 cycles, was carried out with a sample-barcoded 5' primer and a J-beta primer mix. MiXCR was run by TCRdb on the 5' RACE reads, yielding one entry per CDR3 protein. The repertoire holds 800,000 or so distinct CDR3 sequences, 46% seen once, with 15% to 20% in the top ten. The CDR3 loop spans 14 amino acids. After removal of 4 bases from V and 3 bases from J, the junction contained 3 bases not matched to a gene. Per germline, CDR1 SGHRS and CDR2 YFSETQ.

This sequence joins TRBV5-1 and TRBJ1-4; 7 positions match TRBD1. The source material was blood. The TCR was taken from a man older than 75 in good health. The CDR3 nucleotides read TGCGCCAGCAGCCGGGACAGCGCTAATGAAAAACTGTTTTTT. Translating gives CASSRDSANEKLFF.